The 15 T cell receptor beta chains below come from one sample, sequenced in a study of cytomegalovirus exposure and HLA in healthy donors. The PCR had 60 Vbeta and 13 Jbeta primers. Measured with immunoSEQ multiplex PCR; TCRdb has only the in-frame clones, and not every one. The table lists over 100,000 clones, around 80% of them singletons, with approximately 2.1% in the top ten. The sequenced sample consisted of PBMCs. The receptors shown here come from a man aged 25 to 40 in good health and CMV-seronegative.

This clone was found a few times. The rearrangement links TRBV5-4 to TRBJ2-3, with 12 bases lining up with TRBD2. Germline V CDR1 and CDR2: SGHNT, YYREEE (reference sequence). V was clipped by 3 bases and J by 2 bases; unmatched bases: 4. This CDR3 comprises 16 residues. CDR3 in DNA: TGTGCCAGCAGCTCCGGACTAGCGGGGCTCACAGATACGCAGTATTTT. It encodes CASSSGLAGLTDTQYF.

V and J are TRBV28 and TRBJ1-6; perhaps TRBD1 as D (5 bases). Germline assignment: CDR1 MDHEN and CDR2 SYDVKM. V was cut by 0 bases and J by 8 bases, with 8 bases left in between. The CDR3 is 14 amino acids. The CDR3 region is CASSLWTRDSPLHF. The CDR3 DNA reads TGTGCCAGCAGTTTATGGACCAGGGATTCACCCCTCCACTTT.

This clone was detected a few times. This sequence joins TRBV27 and TRBJ2-5; weak D call: TRBD1 (6 bases). The germline V and J ends were trimmed by 5 bases and 2 bases, with 18 bases remaining between them. Per the germline V gene, CDR1 is MNHEY and CDR2 is SMNVEV (reference sequence). The CDR3 is made up of 16 amino acids. CDR3 nucleotides: TGTGCCAGCAGTCCCCTATCCTTGGACAGACAAGAGACCCAGTACTTC. Its translation is CASSPLSLDRQETQYF.

The chain uses TRBV28 and TRBJ2-2; TRBD1 matches at 7 bases. The CDR3 spans 14 residues. CDR1 is MDHEN and CDR2 is SYDVKM in the germline V gene. The V segment lost 4 bases and the J segment 7 bases; nucleotides outside the gene matches: 6. The CDR3 reads CASSYEGAGGELFF. CDR3 DNA sequence: TGTGCCAGCAGTTATGAGGGGGCGGGCGGGGAGCTGTTTTTT.

V is TRBV5-1 and J is TRBJ2-3; D perhaps matches TRBD2 (6 bases). The germline V gene has CDR1 SGHRS and CDR2 YFSETQ. This CDR3 contains 14 residues. The V end was cut by 6 bases, the J end by 3 bases, with 14 bases between. The CDR3 sequence: CASMGGEITDTQYF. Written as DNA, the CDR3 is TGCGCCAGCATGGGCGGGGAAATAACAGATACGCAGTATTTT.

This clone showed up just a few times. The chain has TRBV19 and TRBJ1-5; 9 positions agree with TRBD1. This CDR3 is 14 amino acids long. CDR1 is LNHDA and CDR2 is SQIVND in the germline V gene (reference sequence). Losses at the gene ends were 5 bases for V and 7 bases for J; bases not matched to a gene: 6. CDR3 amino acids: CASSLRQGEQPQHF. In nucleotides, the CDR3 is TGTGCCAGTAGTTTACGACAGGGGGAACAGCCCCAGCATTTT.

The V gene is TRBV28, the J gene TRBJ2-7; 9 bases align to TRBD1. The V gene's germline CDR1 is MDHEN and CDR2 SYDVKM. This CDR3 has 15 amino acids. With 5 bases clipped from V and 3 bases from J, the junction kept 8 bases outside the gene matches. The CDR3 DNA follows: TGTGCCAGCAGTGCTTCCCCGACAGGGGGCTACGAGCAGTACTTC. Amino acid sequence: CASSASPTGGYEQYF.

The J gene is TRBJ1-1, the V gene TRBV10-2; D might be TRBD1 (5 bases). The length of the CDR3 is 16 residues. Germline V gene sequence: CDR1 WSHSY, CDR2 SAAADI. V was pared by 6 bases and J by 1 base, with 18 bases between. This CDR3 reads CASSSPGRGKNTEAFF. Here the CDR3 DNA reads TGCGCCAGCAGCTCCCCTGGGAGGGGAAAGAACACTGAAGCTTTCTTT.

The rearrangement joins TRBV5-5 to TRBJ2-1, with 8 bases that match TRBD2. Germline values: CDR1 SGHKS, CDR2 YYEKEE (reference sequence). V lost 4 bases to trimming and J lost 10 bases; unmatched junction nucleotides: 7. The CDR3 length is 13 residues. In DNA, the CDR3 is TGTGCCAGCAGCCTAGCGGGTTTACGAGAGCAGTTCTTC. This gives the protein CASSLAGLREQFF.

This clone has just a few counts. The rearrangement links TRBV7-8 to TRBJ2-7; the D is unclear. Per germline, CDR1 SGHVS and CDR2 FQNEAQ. The CDR3 is 12 amino acids. V dropped 3 bases and J dropped 7 bases, with 10 bases sitting between them. DNA for the CDR3: TGTGCCAGCAGCTTGAGTCCTTGGGAGCAGTACTTC. This encodes CASSLSPWEQYF. Looking up the rest from reference TRBV7-8 and TRBJ2-7 gives the full variable domain: GAGVSQSPRYKVAKRGQDVALRCDPISGHVSLFWYQQALGQGPEFLTYFQNEAQLDKSGLPSDRFFAERPEGSVSTLKIQRTQQEDSAVYLCASSLSPWEQYFGPGTRLTVT.

This clone has more than one count but fewer than ten. The chain recombines TRBV9 with TRBJ2-1, with 12 bases lining up with TRBD2. Germline loops: CDR1 SGDLS, CDR2 YYNGEE. This CDR3 comprises 22 residues. Trimming cost V 2 bases and J 0 bases; bases outside gene matches: 18. The CDR3 DNA reads TGTGCCAGCAGCGTTGGTGACAACCCGGGACTAGCGGGTTCTAGCTCCTACAATGAGCAGTTCTTC. This encodes CASSVGDNPGLAGSSSYNEQFF.

The sample holds a few counts of this clone. The genes are TRBV15 and TRBJ2-5, with 7 bases lining up with TRBD2. The J call may be incorrect, as the DNA end agrees better with TRBJ2-7. The CDR3 is 16 residues long. Looked up from germline, CDR1 is LNHNV and CDR2 is YYDKDF (reference sequence). The CDR3 DNA reads TGTGCCACCAGCAGAGTTGGGGGGGATATCACCTACGAGCAGTACTTC. It translates to CATSRVGGDITYEQYF.

The V gene is TRBV5-6, the J gene TRBJ2-5; perhaps TRBD2 as D (5 bases). The germline CDR1 and CDR2 sequences are SGHDT and YYEEEE. Trimming pared 5 bases from V and 3 bases from J, leaving 14 bases between. There are 14 residues in the CDR3. This CDR3 is CASRRDLREETQYF. CDR3 nucleotides: TGTGCCAGCAGACGGGATTTGAGGGAAGAGACCCAGTACTTC.

This chain links TRBV2 with TRBJ2-1, with TRBD2 matching 9 bases. Trimming at V came to 4 bases and at J to 5 bases, leaving 6 bases not matched to a gene. This CDR3 contains 15 residues. Looked up from germline, CDR1 is SNHLY and CDR2 is FYNNEI. In DNA, the CDR3 is TGTGCCAGCAGTGGGGCTAGCGGGGCACACAATGAGCAGTTCTTC. It specifies CASSGASGAHNEQFF.

The genes are TRBV28 and TRBJ2-1; 7 bases match TRBD2. CDR3 length: 16 amino acids. The germline gives CDR1 MDHEN, CDR2 SYDVKM. Losses at the gene ends were 4 bases for V and 3 bases for J; bases not matched to a gene: 9. The CDR3 nucleotides read TGTGCCAGCAGTTCCTCTAGCGGAAACTACTACAATGAGCAGTTCTTC. Translated: CASSSSSGNYYNEQFF.